A selection of T cell receptor beta chains follows, all from one sample in a study of cytomegalovirus exposure and HLA in healthy donors. Clones were sequenced by immunoSEQ multiplex PCR, and TCRdb holds only the in-frame ones, with some missing. The table shows about 260,000 clones, with 70% to 90% occurring only once. The specimen was PBMCs. These receptors were obtained from a woman between 35 and 50 years old in good health and CMV-seropositive. CDR3s include the opening cysteine and the closing phenylalanine or tryptophan. D genes are given only for firm matches. The size field is filled for only some rows; it gives once, few, many or a size class.

>TRBV7-8|TRBJ2-1|TRBD1|.
TGTGCCAGCAGCTTTTCGGACAGGGAGCAGTTCTTC
CASSFSDREQFF
>TRBV13|TRBJ2-3|TRBD2|.
TGTGCCAGCAGCGAAGTCGGGGGGAGCACAGATACGCAGTATTTT
CASSEVGGSTDTQYF
>TRBV7-2|TRBJ2-1|TRBD1|.
TGTGCCAGCAGCTGGGACAGAGGGACCTACAATGAGCAGTTCTTC
CASSWDRGTYNEQFF
>TRBV11-3|TRBJ2-1|TRBD1|.
TGTGCCAGCAGCTCCGCCCCCCTGACCGACAGGGGTAATGAGCAGTTCTTC
CASSSAPLTDRGNEQFF
>TRBV10-3|TRBJ1-3|.|.
TGTGCCACCGTCAGGGAAACTGGAAACACCATATATTTT
CATVRETGNTIYF
>TRBV5-6|TRBJ1-5|.|.
TGTGCCAGCAGCTTGGGGCAGGCCTTTAATCAGCCCCAGCATTTT
CASSLGQAFNQPQHF
>TRBV6-1|TRBJ2-1|TRBD1|.
TGTGCCAGCCGTGTGGATCCGGGACAGGGGGCTCGTGAGCAGTTCTTC
CASRVDPGQGAREQFF
>TRBV15|TRBJ2-7|.|.
TGTGCCACCAGCAGAGAGGGGGGGGCGGCCTACGAGCAGTACTTC
CATSREGGAAYEQYF
>TRBV10-3|TRBJ2-1|TRBD2|.
TGTGCCATCAGAGGACTAGCGGGAGGTTTGAGGAATGAGCAGTTCTTC
CAIRGLAGGLRNEQFF
>TRBV29-1|TRBJ2-7|TRBD2|.
TGCAGCGTATGGCTAGCGGGAGGGCCATACGAGCAGTACTTC
CSVWLAGGPYEQYF
>TRBV7-3|TRBJ2-3|TRBD2|.
TGTGCCAGCAGCTCGCTAGCGGATAGCACAGATACGCAGTATTTT
CASSSLADSTDTQYF
>TRBV11-1|TRBJ2-1|.|once
TGTGCCAGCAGCTTAGAGAGTAATCGGGGATACGCTGAGCAGTTCTTC
CASSLESNRGYAEQFF
>TRBV9|TRBJ1-1|TRBD1|.
TGTGCCAGCAGCGTAGTAGGGACAGGGGGTACAAACACTGAAGCTTTCTTT
CASSVVGTGGTNTEAFF
>TRBV2|TRBJ2-3|.|.
TGTGCCAGCAAGGCAGGCGTAAGCACAGATACGCAGTATTTT
CASKAGVSTDTQYF
>TRBV11-1|TRBJ1-1|.|.
TGTGCCAGCAGCTTTGGGGGCCGTAACACTGAAGCTTTCTTT
CASSFGGRNTEAFF
>TRBV5-1|TRBJ1-3|.|.
TGCGCCAGCAGCTTGGGACCCCAGGGCTCATCTGGAAACACCATATATTTT
CASSLGPQGSSGNTIYF
>TRBV19|TRBJ2-1|TRBD2|.
TGTGCCAGTAGTAAGACTAGCACGACCGGAGATGAGCAGTTCTTC
CASSKTSTTGDEQFF
>TRBV6-5|TRBJ1-1|.|.
TGTGCCAGCAGCAGGGGCAACACTGAAGCTTTCTTT
CASSRGNTEAFF
>TRBV5-1|TRBJ2-7|TRBD2|.
TGCGCCATCGGGACTAGCGGCTACGAGCAGTACTTC
CAIGTSGYEQYF
>TRBV12-5|TRBJ2-5|TRBD1|.
TGTGCTAGTGGTTTGGCCGGGACAGGGAAATTGGAGACCCAGTACTTC
CASGLAGTGKLETQYF
>TRBV2|TRBJ1-2|.|once
TGTGCCAGCAGCGAGGACACAGCCAACTATGGCTACACCTTC
CASSEDTANYGYTF
>TRBV5-1|TRBJ2-7|.|.
TGCGCCAGCAGCTTGTCCGAGGGGGTAACCTACGAGCAGTACTTC
CASSLSEGVTYEQYF
>TRBV29-1|TRBJ2-2|TRBD1|.
TGCAGCGTTGATAAGGGGACAGGGTCGAGGACCGGGGAGCTGTTTTTT
CSVDKGTGSRTGELFF
>TRBV6-1|TRBJ2-7|TRBD1|.
TGTGCCAGCAGAATTGGGACAGGGGGCGACGAGCAGTACTTC
CASRIGTGGDEQYF
>TRBV5-8|TRBJ2-4|.|.
TGTGCCAGCAGCTTTGCGAACTCTCCCACCATTCAGTACTTC
CASSFANSPTIQYF
>TRBV10-3|TRBJ2-5|TRBD1|.
TGTGCCATCAATAACAGGGGGATCCAAGAGACCCAGTACTTC
CAINNRGIQETQYF
>TRBV19|TRBJ1-4|TRBD1|.
TGTGCCAGTACCAGGCAGGGGGTAGATGAAAAACTGTTTTTT
CASTRQGVDEKLFF
>TRBV7-6|TRBJ1-6|.|.
TGTGCCAGCAGCTTTTCAGGGGAATCACCCCTCCACTTT
CASSFSGESPLHF
>TRBV27|TRBJ2-3|.|.
TGTGCCAGCAGTCAGGGGTCCTTCGGCACAGATACGCAGTATTTT
CASSQGSFGTDTQYF
>TRBV28|TRBJ2-3|TRBD1|.
TGTGCCAGCAGCTATTCGACAGGGCGAGGGGATACGCAGTATTTT
CASSYSTGRGDTQYF
>TRBV11-2|TRBJ1-2|TRBD1|.
TGTGCCAGCAGCTTAGCCCCGGGACAGGGGGTAGAATATGGCTACACCTTC
CASSLAPGQGVEYGYTF
>TRBV14|TRBJ1-3|.|.
TGTGCCAGCAGCCGCAGCTCTGGAAACACCATATATTTT
CASSRSSGNTIYF
>TRBV30|TRBJ1-1|.|.
TGTGCCTGGAGTGTAATCCGGGGAACTGAAGCTTTCTTT
CAWSVIRGTEAFF
>TRBV30|TRBJ2-6|.|.
TGTGCCTGGAGGGGCAGGCCCTCTGGGGCCAACGTCCTGACTTTC
CAWRGRPSGANVLTF
>TRBV27|TRBJ2-7|TRBD2|once
TGTGCCAGCAGTCCTCGACTAGCGGGGGCGTACGAGCAGTACTTC
CASSPRLAGAYEQYF
>TRBV11-3|TRBJ2-1|TRBD2|.
TGTGCCAGCAGCTTAGGTAGCGGGAGTTCCCCCAATGCGTACAATGAGCAGTTCTTC
CASSLGSGSSPNAYNEQFF
>TRBV21-1|TRBJ1-2|.|.
TGTGCCAGCAGCAGGCCTTGGGAGGACAGGGTAAGTGGCTACACCTTC
CASSRPWEDRVSGYTF
>TRBV6-5|TRBJ1-1|.|.
TGTGCCAGCAGTTACTCGGTGGGCGACACTGAAGCTTTCTTT
CASSYSVGDTEAFF
>TRBV7-9|TRBJ2-7|.|.
TGTGCCAGCAGCCAACTCTACGAGCAGTACTTC
CASSQLYEQYF
>TRBV11-2|TRBJ1-4|TRBD1|.
TGTGCCAGCAGTTCCCGCACAGGGGGCGAGTCTAATGAAAAACTGTTTTTT
CASSSRTGGESNEKLFF